The clone carrying this T cell receptor beta chain was seen many times. What it binds is not known. The data were obtained in a study of early T cells in non-severe SARS-CoV-2 infection. Study as a whole: Bulk RNA from unsorted whole blood was sequenced; chains were unpaired.

Unique molecular identifier tags were affixed to discrete cDNA molecules. TCRdb re-called the 5' RACE reads with MiXCR, one entry per CDR3 protein. The profile covers 32,000 or so distinct CDR3 sequences, with roughly 6% appearing a single time and more than 4.5% taken by the ten largest. V was pared by 3 bases and J by 5 bases, with 5 bases of the junction left unmatched. CDR3 size: 15 residues. Study findings and constraints: Database matching using VDJdb favored anti-spike CD8 responses, with private and CD4 specificities left missing.

Sequenced: whole blood. The sequence was obtained from an adult who was a healthcare worker with PCR-confirmed SARS-CoV-2 infection or an uninfected control (not recorded which). The V and J genes are TRBV12-3 or TRBV12-4 and TRBJ2-2; 8 bases match TRBD1. In DNA, the CDR3 is TGTGCCAGCAGTTTGGGCAGGGGGCCTACCGGGGAGCTGTTTTTT. Translation: CASSLGRGPTGELFF.